The sequence of this T cell receptor beta chain was determined in a study of cytomegalovirus exposure and HLA in healthy donors. Findings and limits, study-wide: Most TCR sequences were rare, but some public TCRs occurred in many donors. Later work found that TCR association rates differed between HLA loci; DRB1 had the most and HLA-C the fewest. High sensitivity and specificity were reportedly achieved when the classifier diagnosed cytomegalovirus status.

The V gene's germline CDR1 is SNHLY and CDR2 FYNNEI. The CDR3 length is 14 residues. The J segment lost 9 bases and the V segment lost 5 bases, leaving 10 bases of the junction unmatched. Primers: 60 Vbeta forward and 13 Jbeta reverse. Clones were read by immunoSEQ multiplex PCR, and TCRdb kept only the in-frame ones, dropping some. The data contain around 140,000 clones, 82% of them seen just once; the ten biggest clones take up about 8.1%. Worth noting for this clone: Antigen unknown.

The sample consisted of PBMCs. The TCR comes from a woman in her forties or fifties in good health and CMV-seropositive. The chain combines TRBV2 with TRBJ2-4, with 7 bases that match TRBD2. The DNA of the CDR3 is TGTGCCAGCAGTCGACTAGCCGGGGCGGTCATTCAGTACTTC. It encodes CASSRLAGAVIQYF.